This paragraph covers one T cell receptor beta chain sequence. Its antigen is not identified. The sample originates from a study of T cell repertoires in cytomegalovirus infection. Study as a whole: From public TCR beta signatures came an indication of both CMV infection and matching HLA type.

Trimming removed 4 bases from V and 1 base from J; junction bases left unmatched: 6. This CDR3 spans 15 amino acids. Per the germline V gene, CDR1 is SGHTA and CDR2 is FQGTGA. Overall study results and limits: CMV-specific TCR beta clonotypes restricted by HLA-C were the ones dominating the ex vivo response. Identification of carriers of CMV plus the relevant HLA was performed using cumulative public TCR beta family frequency.

From the reads, TCRdb called clonotypes with MiXCR, one entry per CDR3 protein. Found here are about 140,000 distinct CDR3 sequences, under 8% of them singletons; the top ten hold roughly 18%. Sequencing was carried out using PBMCs. The genes are TRBV7-3 and TRBJ1-1; TRBD1 matches at 7 bases. This TCR was sampled from a human donor in good health (CMV status not recorded). Some clones in this sample may be carry-over from other donors' samples. CDR3 sequence (DNA): TGTGCCAGCAGCTCGACAGGGATGCAGAACACTGAAGCTTTCTTT. Translated: CASSSTGMQNTEAFF.